These 10 T cell receptor beta chains were sequenced from one sample in a study of cytomegalovirus exposure and HLA in healthy donors. Using immunoSEQ multiplex PCR, the repertoire was profiled, and TCRdb retains in-frame clones only, with some absent. This sample has over 100,000 clones, with approximately 89% found just once. Source material: PBMCs. The receptors originated from a man aged 25 to 40 in good health and CMV-seronegative.

The rearrangement uses TRBV29-1 and TRBJ1-1; 8 bases align to TRBD1. Germline V gene sequence: CDR1 SQVTM, CDR2 ANQGSEA. The CDR3 runs 13 residues. V lost 3 bases, J lost 4 bases, and 4 bases stayed unmatched. CDR3: CSVDRGRGTEAFF. In DNA, the CDR3 is TGCAGCGTTGACAGGGGGCGCGGCACTGAAGCTTTCTTT.

There are a few counts of this clone. The rearrangement links TRBV4-1 to TRBJ1-6; the match to TRBD1 covers 7 bases. V shed 3 bases, J shed 3 bases, and the junction held 8 bases outside the gene matches. This CDR3 region has 17 residues. The germline CDR1 and CDR2 sequences are MGHRA and YSYEKL. The CDR3 spells CASSHATDRDYNSPLHF. The CDR3 coding sequence is TGCGCCAGCAGCCATGCAACCGACAGGGACTATAATTCACCCCTCCACTTT.

This chain connects TRBV5-1 to TRBJ2-7; D is perhaps TRBD1 (5 bases). The length of the CDR3 is 13 residues. Trimming took 4 bases from V and 6 from J, leaving 14 bases between them. Germline V gene data show CDR1 as SGHRS and CDR2 as YFSETQ. This chain's CDR3 is CASSLPTDGEQYF. The CDR3 DNA reads TGCGCCAGCAGCCTCCCGACAGACGGCGAGCAGTACTTC.

This clone was picked up one time. The chain is built from TRBV5-1 and TRBJ2-3, with TRBD2 matching 12 bases. Germline V gives CDR1 SGHRS, CDR2 YFSETQ. V trimming: 4 bases; J trimming: 0 bases; junction bases outside the gene matches: 6. This CDR3 comprises 17 residues. Written as DNA, the CDR3 is TGCGCCAGCAGCCCCTGGACTAGCGGGGCTAGCACAGATACGCAGTATTTT. Amino acids: CASSPWTSGASTDTQYF.

This rearrangement joins TRBV4-1 to TRBJ2-5; 9 bases fit TRBD1. Germline loops: CDR1 MGHRA, CDR2 YSYEKL. This CDR3 has 14 amino acids. Losses at the gene ends were 4 bases for V and 3 bases for J; bases not matched to a gene: 3. The CDR3 region is CASSRGDREETQYF. CDR3 nucleotide sequence: TGCGCCAGCAGCCGGGGGGACAGGGAAGAGACCCAGTACTTC.

The chain is built from TRBV4-1 and TRBJ2-2, with 12 positions matching TRBD2. Germline CDR1 is MGHRA and CDR2 is YSYEKL. The CDR3 totals 19 residues. The trim removed 1 base at V and 2 bases at J, leaving 8 bases unmatched. DNA for the CDR3: TGCGCCAGCAGCCAAGTCCTACTAGCGGGGGGCCTCAACACCGGGGAGCTGTTTTTT. Translating gives CASSQVLLAGGLNTGELFF.

The genes are TRBV5-1 and TRBJ1-2, with 7 bases that match TRBD1. CDR3 length equals 14 residues. Trimming took 0 bases from V and 8 from J; bases not matched to a gene: 7. Per germline, CDR1 SGHRS and CDR2 YFSETQ. The CDR3 region has the DNA TGCGCCAGCAGCTTGGGCTGGGACAGCGAAGGCTACACCTTC. The encoded protein is CASSLGWDSEGYTF.

The chain uses TRBV7-2 and TRBJ2-1; D possibly corresponds to TRBD2 (6 bases). Germline CDR1 reads SGHTA; CDR2 reads FQGNSA. V was shortened by 5 bases and J by 9 bases, with 11 bases between the two germline ends. The CDR3 is 12 residues long. The DNA of the CDR3 is TGTGCCAGCAGCCCACAGGAGGGTGAGCAGTTCTTC. Translating gives CASSPQEGEQFF.

This chain connects TRBV5-1 to TRBJ1-1, with a weak D call TRBD1 (6 bases). The length of the CDR3 is 16 residues. Germline CDR1 and CDR2: SGHRS and YFSETQ. Trimming took 1 base from V and 5 from J, leaving 18 bases between them. CDR3 in DNA: TGCGCCAGCAGCTTGTTCGGACAGCCCTGGGGTACTGAAGCTTTCTTT. This gives the protein CASSLFGQPWGTEAFF.

The V gene is TRBV25-1, the J gene TRBJ2-3; 9 bases agree with TRBD1. The CDR3 contains 14 residues. V shed 5 bases, J shed 3 bases, and the junction held 3 bases outside the gene matches. CDR1 is MGHDK, CDR2 SYGVNS, per germline. DNA for the CDR3: TGTGCCAGCAGTCCCGGACAGGGGACAGATACGCAGTATTTT. Translated, it gives CASSPGQGTDTQYF.